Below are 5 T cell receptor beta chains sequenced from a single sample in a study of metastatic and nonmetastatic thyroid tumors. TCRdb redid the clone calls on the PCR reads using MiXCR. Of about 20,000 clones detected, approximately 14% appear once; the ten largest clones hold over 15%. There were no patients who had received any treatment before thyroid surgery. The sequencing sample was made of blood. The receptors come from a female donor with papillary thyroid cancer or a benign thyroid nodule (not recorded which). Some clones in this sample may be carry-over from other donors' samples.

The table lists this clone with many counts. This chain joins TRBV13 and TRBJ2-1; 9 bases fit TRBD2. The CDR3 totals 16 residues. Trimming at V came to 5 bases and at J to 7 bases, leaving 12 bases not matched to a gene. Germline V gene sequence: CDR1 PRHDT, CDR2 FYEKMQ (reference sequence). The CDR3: CASSPSAGGPRNEQFF. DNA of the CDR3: TGTGCCAGCAGCCCCTCGGCGGGAGGGCCGAGGAATGAGCAGTTCTTC.

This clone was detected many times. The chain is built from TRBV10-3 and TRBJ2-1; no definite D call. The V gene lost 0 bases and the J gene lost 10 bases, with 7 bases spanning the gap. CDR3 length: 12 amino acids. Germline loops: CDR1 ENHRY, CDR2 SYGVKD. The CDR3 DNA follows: TGTGCCATCAGTGAGTCTGGAGACGAGCAGTTCTTC. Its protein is CAISESGDEQFF.

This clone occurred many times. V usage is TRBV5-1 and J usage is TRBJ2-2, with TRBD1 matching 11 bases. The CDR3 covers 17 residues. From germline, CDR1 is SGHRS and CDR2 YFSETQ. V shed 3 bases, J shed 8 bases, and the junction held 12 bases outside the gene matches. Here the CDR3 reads CASSWHRDRGIPGELFF. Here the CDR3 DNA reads TGCGCCAGCAGCTGGCACCGGGACAGGGGGATCCCTGGGGAGCTGTTTTTT. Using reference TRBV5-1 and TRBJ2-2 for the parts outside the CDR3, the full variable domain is KAGVTQTPRYLIKTRGQQVTLSCSPISGHRSVSWYQQTPGQGLQFLFEYFSETQRNKGNFPGRFSGRQFSNSRSEMNVSTLELGDSALYLCASSWHRDRGIPGELFFGEGSRLTVL.

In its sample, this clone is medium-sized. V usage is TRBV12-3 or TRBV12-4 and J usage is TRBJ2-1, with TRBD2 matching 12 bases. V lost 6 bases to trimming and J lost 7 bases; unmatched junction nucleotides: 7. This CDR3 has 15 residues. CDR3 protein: CASRSGTSGWNEQFF. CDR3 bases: TGTGCCAGCAGGTCCGGGACTAGCGGGTGGAATGAGCAGTTCTTC.

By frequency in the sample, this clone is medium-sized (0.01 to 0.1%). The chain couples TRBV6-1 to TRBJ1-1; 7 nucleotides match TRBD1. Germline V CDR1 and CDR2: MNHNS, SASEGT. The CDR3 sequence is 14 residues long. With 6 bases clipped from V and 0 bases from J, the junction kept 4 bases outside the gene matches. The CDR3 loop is CASRTGDMNTEAFF. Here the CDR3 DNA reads TGTGCCAGCAGAACAGGGGACATGAACACTGAAGCTTTCTTT.